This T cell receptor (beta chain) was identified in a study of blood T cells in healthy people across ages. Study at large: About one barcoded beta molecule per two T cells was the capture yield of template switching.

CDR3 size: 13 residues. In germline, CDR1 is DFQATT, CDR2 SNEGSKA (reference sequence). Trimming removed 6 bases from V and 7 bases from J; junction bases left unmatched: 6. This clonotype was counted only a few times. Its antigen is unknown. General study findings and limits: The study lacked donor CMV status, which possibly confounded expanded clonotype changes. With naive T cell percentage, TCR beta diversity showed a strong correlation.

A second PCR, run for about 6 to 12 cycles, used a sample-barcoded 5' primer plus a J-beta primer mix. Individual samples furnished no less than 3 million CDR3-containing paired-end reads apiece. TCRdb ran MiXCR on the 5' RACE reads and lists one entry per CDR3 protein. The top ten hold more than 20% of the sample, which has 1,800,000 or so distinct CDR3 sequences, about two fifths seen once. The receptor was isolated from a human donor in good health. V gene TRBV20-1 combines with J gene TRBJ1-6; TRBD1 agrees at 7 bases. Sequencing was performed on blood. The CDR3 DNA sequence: TGCAGTGCGCAAGGACAGGCCAATTCACCCCTCCACTTT. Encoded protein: CSAQGQANSPLHF.